A single sample is the source of the 2 T cell receptor beta chains below, sequenced in a study of siplizumab effects on memory and regulatory T cells. The assay was immunoSEQ multiplex PCR, and TCRdb's table has in-frame clones only and misses some. The sample has approximately 100,000 clones, over 90% seen once; the top ten hold around 1.4%. The sequenced material came from non-Treg CD4+ T cells sorted from blood. These TCRs come from a human donor in good health.

This clone is a singleton in its sample. The chain carries TRBV6-1 and TRBJ2-5; 8 nucleotides line up with TRBD1. CDR1 is MNHNS and CDR2 is SASEGT in the germline V gene. V was clipped by 4 bases and J by 7 bases; unmatched bases: 8. CDR3 length: 14 amino acids. The CDR3 reads CASSARTGMVTQYF. DNA of the CDR3: TGTGCCAGCAGTGCCAGGACAGGGATGGTGACCCAGTACTTC.

This rearrangement joins TRBV30 to TRBJ1-2, with no clear D. Deletions cut 0 bases from V and 8 bases from J, with 13 bases between. Germline CDR1 GTSNPN, CDR2 SVGIG (reference sequence). This CDR3 spans 13 amino acids. The CDR3 DNA follows: TGTGCCTGGAGTGTAGGGTGGGGAGGCGGCTACACCTTC. It yields the protein CAWSVGWGGGYTF.